This T cell receptor beta chain appears in the sequencing data of a study of identical twins (dated by TCRdb to 2016 to 2017). As for the study more broadly: The study deep-sequenced TCR alpha and beta repertoires from monozygotic twins, unrelated adults of various ages and cord blood to test whether fetal clonotypes persist. To rule out contamination, replicate twin experiments were performed at different times with different library preparation protocols. Broad study findings and their caveats: Abundant cord blood beta clonotypes had fewer insertions, young adult naive repertoires showed a similar but weaker trend, and memory repertoires showed no such trend. A weaker excess of twin sharing was found in beta out-of-frame sequences because the signal-to-noise ratio was lowered by fewer shared sequences. Out-of-frame TCR alpha sharing in monozygotic twins was systematically underestimated by recombination models, whereas sharing between unrelated individuals was in agreement with the recombination models. Because the same donors could not be followed over many years, the conclusions depended on cross-sectional statistical analysis. Out-of-frame TCR alpha sequences shared between twins showed an excess of low generation-probability sequences compared with coincidental sharing between unrelated individuals. Zero-insertion analyses could be partly confounded by invariant T cells such as MAIT and iNKT, though diverse VJ usage argued against such confounding for most clonotypes.

V lost 5 bases and J lost 8 bases, and the count of bases not matched to a germline gene is 15. The CDR1 and CDR2 encoded by the germline V gene (reference sequence) are SEHNR and FQNEAQ. Counted from cysteine to phenylalanine, this CDR3 has 16 amino acids. The DNA shown is the 48-base CDR3, in frame from base 1. Every donor was a healthy Caucasian. The twin cohort comprised three pairs of female monozygotic twins, all aged about 18 to 29 years. Positive isolation kits from Invitrogen were used to isolate CD4+ and CD8+ T cell populations. There are many counts of this clonotype. This receptor's antigen is unknown. Within one base of it there is no much larger clone, and no base qualities were kept. The library came from 5' RACE. The sample was run on an Illumina HiSeq 2000. A universal primer binding site was added through template switching, and the final cDNA carried a unique molecular identifier so that TCR cDNA molecules could be counted accurately. First-strand cDNA for TCR alpha and beta chains was synthesized from specific primers in the conserved constant-segment region. To control for contamination, every cDNA library was double barcoded, receiving both a SMART-Mk sample barcode and Illumina barcodes. TruSeq adapter sequences along with Illumina sample barcodes were introduced in two successive PCR steps. Sequencing of the TCR alpha and beta cDNA libraries was done on the Illumina HiSeq platform using custom primers. Per the source publication's procedure: MiGEC was used to process raw reads and extract unique molecular identifiers, and MiXCR was used to find CDR3 positions. For each individual, recombination models were inferred using an EM algorithm with the repgenHMM and IGoR tools. Shared clonotype analysis was performed with the tcR package in R, normalizing sharing by the product of cloneset sizes. Out-of-frame nonproductive sequences were analyzed to study raw recombination free of thymic and clonal selection effects. The public reads were quality trimmed at Q25 with fastp and then assembled into clones with MiXCR by TCRdb, keeping productive beta chains. Entries that share a CDR3 protein sequence are merged under the most common genes and DNA. V and J calls and clone size were set by TCRdb, not the authors. Counted in this sample were some 500,000 distinct CDR3 sequences; 12% to 15% of them appeared once. About 0.52% of the sample is in the top ten clones.

The sample also formed part of further work on yellow fever vaccine responses in identical twins. Looking at the second paper: The T cell response to vaccination in identical twins was reported by the authors to appear partly convergent and partly personalized. In identical twins, the study followed T cell clones that responded to the vaccine with precision.

Sequenced input: CD4+ T cells sorted from blood. The chain uses TRBV7-9 and TRBJ1-2, with 9 bases aligning to TRBD1. The sequence was collected from a young woman in good health. The base sequence is TGTGCCAGCAGCGCATCGACCGGGACAGGGTTTAGGGGCTACACCTTC. It codes for CASSASTGTGFRGYTF.